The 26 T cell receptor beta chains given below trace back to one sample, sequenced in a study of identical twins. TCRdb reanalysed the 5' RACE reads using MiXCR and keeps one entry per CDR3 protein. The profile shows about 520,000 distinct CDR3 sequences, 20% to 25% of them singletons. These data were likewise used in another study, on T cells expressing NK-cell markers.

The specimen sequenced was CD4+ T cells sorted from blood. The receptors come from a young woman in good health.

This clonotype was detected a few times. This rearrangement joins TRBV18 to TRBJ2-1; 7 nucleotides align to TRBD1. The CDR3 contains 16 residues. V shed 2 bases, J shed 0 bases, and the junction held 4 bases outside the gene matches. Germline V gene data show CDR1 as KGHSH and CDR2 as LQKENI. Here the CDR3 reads CASSPAGTVSYNEQFF. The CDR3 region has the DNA TGTGCCAGCTCACCAGCCGGGACAGTCTCCTACAATGAGCAGTTCTTC.

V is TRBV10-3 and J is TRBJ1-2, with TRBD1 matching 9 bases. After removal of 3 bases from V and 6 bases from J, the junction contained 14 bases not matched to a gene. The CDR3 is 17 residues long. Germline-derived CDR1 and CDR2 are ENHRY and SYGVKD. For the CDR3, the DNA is TGTGCCATCAGTGACCCGGACAGGGGTCAGCTAGGTAATGGCTACACCTTC. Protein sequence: CAISDPDRGQLGNGYTF.

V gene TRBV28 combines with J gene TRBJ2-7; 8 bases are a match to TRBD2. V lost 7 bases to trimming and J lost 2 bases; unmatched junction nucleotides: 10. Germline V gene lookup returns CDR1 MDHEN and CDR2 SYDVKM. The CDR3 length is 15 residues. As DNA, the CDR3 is TGTGCCAGCAACCCCTTCGGGAGGGGGGCCTACGAGCAGTACTTC. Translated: CASNPFGRGAYEQYF.

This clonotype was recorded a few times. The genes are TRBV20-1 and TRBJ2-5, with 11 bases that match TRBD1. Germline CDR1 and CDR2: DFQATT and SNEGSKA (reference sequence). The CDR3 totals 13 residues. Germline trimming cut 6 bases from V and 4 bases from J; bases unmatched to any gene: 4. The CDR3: CSATGTGGETQYF. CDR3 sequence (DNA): TGCAGTGCAACCGGGACAGGGGGAGAGACCCAGTACTTC.

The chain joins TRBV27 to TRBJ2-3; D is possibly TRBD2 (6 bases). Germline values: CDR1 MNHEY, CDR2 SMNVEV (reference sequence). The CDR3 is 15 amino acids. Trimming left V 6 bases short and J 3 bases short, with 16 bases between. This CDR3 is CASSPGGSGTDTQYF. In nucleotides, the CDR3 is TGTGCCAGCAGCCCCGGTGGGAGCGGGACAGATACGCAGTATTTT.

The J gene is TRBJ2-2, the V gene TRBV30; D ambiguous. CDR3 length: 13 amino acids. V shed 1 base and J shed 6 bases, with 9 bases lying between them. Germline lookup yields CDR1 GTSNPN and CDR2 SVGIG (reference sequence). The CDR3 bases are TGTGCCTGGAGTGGAAGTCCGGCCGGGGAGCTGTTTTTT. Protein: CAWSGSPAGELFF.

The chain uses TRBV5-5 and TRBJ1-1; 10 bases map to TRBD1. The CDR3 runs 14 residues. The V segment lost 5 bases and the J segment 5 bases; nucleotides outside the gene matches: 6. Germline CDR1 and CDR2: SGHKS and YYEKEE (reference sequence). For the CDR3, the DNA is TGTGCCAGCAGACTCGGGACAGGGGTAACTGAAGCTTTCTTT. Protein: CASRLGTGVTEAFF.

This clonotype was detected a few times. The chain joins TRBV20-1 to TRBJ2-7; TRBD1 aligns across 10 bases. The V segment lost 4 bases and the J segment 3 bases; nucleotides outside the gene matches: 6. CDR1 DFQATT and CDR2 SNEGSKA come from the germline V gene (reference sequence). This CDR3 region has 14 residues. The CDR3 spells CSATPGQGSYEQYF. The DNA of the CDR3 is TGCAGTGCTACCCCGGGACAGGGGAGCTACGAGCAGTACTTC.

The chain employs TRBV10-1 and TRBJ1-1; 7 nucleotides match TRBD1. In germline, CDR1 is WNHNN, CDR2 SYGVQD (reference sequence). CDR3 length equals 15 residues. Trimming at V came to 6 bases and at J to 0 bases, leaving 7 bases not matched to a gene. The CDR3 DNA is TGCGCCAGCAGAAGGGACAGAAACTTGAACACTGAAGCTTTCTTT. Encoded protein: CASRRDRNLNTEAFF.

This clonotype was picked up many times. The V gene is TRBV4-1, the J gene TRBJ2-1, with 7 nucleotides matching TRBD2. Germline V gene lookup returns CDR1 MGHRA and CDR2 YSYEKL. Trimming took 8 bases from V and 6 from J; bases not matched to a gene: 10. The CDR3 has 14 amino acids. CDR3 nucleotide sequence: TGCGCCAGCCGCATGAGACTAGCAGCCAATGAGCAGTTCTTC. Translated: CASRMRLAANEQFF.

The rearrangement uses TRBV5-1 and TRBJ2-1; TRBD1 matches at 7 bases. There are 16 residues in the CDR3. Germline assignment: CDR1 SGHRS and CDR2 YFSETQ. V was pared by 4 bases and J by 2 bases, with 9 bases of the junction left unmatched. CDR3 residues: CASSPSEGAAYNEQFF. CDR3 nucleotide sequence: TGCGCCAGCAGCCCCTCCGAGGGGGCAGCCTACAATGAGCAGTTCTTC.

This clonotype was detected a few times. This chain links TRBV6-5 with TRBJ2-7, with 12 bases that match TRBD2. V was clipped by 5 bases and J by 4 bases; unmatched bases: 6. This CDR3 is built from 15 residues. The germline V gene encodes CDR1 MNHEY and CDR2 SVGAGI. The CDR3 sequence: CASSATSGRMYEQYF. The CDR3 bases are TGTGCCAGCAGTGCTACTAGCGGGAGGATGTACGAGCAGTACTTC.

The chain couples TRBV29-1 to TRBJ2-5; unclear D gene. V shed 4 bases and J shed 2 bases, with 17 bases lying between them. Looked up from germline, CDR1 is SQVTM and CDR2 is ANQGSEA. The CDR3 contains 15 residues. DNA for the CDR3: TGCAGCGTTGCACGTGCGACTGGGTGGCAAGAGACCCAGTACTTC. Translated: CSVARATGWQETQYF.

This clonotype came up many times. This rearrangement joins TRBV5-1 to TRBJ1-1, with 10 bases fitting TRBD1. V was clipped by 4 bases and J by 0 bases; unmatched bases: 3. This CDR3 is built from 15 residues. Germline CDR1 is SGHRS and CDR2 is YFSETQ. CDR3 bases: TGCGCCAGCAGCCAGGGACAGGGGATGAACACTGAAGCTTTCTTT. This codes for CASSQGQGMNTEAFF. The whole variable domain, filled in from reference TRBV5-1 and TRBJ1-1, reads KAGVTQTPRYLIKTRGQQVTLSCSPISGHRSVSWYQQTPGQGLQFLFEYFSETQRNKGNFPGRFSGRQFSNSRSEMNVSTLELGDSALYLCASSQGQGMNTEAFFGQGTRLTVV.

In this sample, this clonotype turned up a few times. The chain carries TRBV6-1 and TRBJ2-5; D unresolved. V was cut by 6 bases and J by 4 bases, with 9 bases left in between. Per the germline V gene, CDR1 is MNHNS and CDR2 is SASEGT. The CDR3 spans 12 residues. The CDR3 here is CASSRRRETQYF. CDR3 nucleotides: TGTGCCAGCAGCCGTCGGAGAGAGACCCAGTACTTC.

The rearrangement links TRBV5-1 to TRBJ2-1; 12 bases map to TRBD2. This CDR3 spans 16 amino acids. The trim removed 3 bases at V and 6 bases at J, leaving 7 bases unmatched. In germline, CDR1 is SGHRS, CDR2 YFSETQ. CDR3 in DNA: TGCGCCAGCAGCTCACGGACTAGCGGGGTCCTCAATGAGCAGTTCTTC. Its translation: CASSSRTSGVLNEQFF.

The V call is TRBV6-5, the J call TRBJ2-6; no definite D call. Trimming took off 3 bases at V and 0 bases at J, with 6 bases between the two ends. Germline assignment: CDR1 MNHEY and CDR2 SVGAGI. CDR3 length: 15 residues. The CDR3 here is CASSYMNSGANVLTF. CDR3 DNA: TGTGCCAGCAGTTATATGAACTCTGGGGCCAACGTCCTGACTTTC.

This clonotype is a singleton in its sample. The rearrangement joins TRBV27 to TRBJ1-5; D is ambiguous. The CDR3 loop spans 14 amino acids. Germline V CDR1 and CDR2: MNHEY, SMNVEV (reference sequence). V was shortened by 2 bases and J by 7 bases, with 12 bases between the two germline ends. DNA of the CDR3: TGTGCCAGCAGTTTAGGAGGGATCGGCCAGCCCCAGCATTTT. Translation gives CASSLGGIGQPQHF.

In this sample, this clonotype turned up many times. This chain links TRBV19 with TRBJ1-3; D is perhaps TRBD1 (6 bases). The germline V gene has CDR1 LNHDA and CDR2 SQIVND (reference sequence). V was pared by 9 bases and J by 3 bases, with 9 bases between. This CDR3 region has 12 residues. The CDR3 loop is CASSDSGNTIYF. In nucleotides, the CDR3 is TGTGCCAGCTCGGACAGTGGAAACACCATATATTTT.

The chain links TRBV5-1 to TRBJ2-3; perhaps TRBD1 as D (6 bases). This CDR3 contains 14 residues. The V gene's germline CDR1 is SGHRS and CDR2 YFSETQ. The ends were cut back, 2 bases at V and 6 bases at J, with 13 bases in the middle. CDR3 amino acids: CASSFARGADTQYF. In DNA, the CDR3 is TGCGCCAGCAGCTTCGCCAGGGGCGCGGATACGCAGTATTTT.

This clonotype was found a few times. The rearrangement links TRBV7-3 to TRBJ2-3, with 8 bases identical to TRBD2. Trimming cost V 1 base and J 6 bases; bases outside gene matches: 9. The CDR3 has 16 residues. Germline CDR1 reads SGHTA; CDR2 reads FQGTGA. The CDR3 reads CASSLMGLVESDTQYF. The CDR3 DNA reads TGTGCCAGCAGCTTAATGGGACTAGTTGAGTCTGATACGCAGTATTTT.

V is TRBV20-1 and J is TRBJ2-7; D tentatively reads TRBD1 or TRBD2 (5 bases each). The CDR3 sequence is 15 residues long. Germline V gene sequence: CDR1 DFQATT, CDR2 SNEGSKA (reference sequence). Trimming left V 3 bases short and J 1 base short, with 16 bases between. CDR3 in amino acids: CSARGRDGVSYEQYF. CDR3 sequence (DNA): TGCAGTGCTAGGGGTCGGGACGGAGTTTCCTACGAGCAGTACTTC.

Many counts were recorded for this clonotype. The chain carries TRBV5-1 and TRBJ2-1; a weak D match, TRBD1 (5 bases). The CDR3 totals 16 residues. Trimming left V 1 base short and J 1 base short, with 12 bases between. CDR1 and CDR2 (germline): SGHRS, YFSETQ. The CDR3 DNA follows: TGCGCCAGCAGCTTGACAGGATCTAGTTCCTACAATGAGCAGTTCTTC. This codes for CASSLTGSSSYNEQFF.

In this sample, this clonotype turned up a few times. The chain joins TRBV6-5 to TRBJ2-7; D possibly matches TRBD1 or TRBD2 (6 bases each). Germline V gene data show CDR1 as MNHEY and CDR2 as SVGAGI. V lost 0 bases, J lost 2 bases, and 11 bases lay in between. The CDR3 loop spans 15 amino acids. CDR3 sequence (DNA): TGTGCCAGCAGTTACTCGAATCGGGGGCCCTACGAGCAGTACTTC. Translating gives CASSYSNRGPYEQYF.

CDR3 sequence (DNA): TGTGCCAGCGGCCGAAGTAGCAATCAGCCCCAGCATTTT. Protein: CASGRSSNQPQHF. This chain connects TRBV27 to TRBJ1-5; D is undetermined. This CDR3 is 13 amino acids long. Looked up from germline, CDR1 is MNHEY and CDR2 is SMNVEV (reference sequence). V lost 8 bases to trimming and J lost 0 bases, with 8 bases between them.

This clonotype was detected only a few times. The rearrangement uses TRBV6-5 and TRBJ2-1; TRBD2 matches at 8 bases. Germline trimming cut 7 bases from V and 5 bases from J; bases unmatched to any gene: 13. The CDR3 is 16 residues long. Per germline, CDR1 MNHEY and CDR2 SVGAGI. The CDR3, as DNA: TGTGCCAGCACTTATAGCGGGATCGTCCCAAACAATGAGCAGTTCTTC. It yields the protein CASTYSGIVPNNEQFF.